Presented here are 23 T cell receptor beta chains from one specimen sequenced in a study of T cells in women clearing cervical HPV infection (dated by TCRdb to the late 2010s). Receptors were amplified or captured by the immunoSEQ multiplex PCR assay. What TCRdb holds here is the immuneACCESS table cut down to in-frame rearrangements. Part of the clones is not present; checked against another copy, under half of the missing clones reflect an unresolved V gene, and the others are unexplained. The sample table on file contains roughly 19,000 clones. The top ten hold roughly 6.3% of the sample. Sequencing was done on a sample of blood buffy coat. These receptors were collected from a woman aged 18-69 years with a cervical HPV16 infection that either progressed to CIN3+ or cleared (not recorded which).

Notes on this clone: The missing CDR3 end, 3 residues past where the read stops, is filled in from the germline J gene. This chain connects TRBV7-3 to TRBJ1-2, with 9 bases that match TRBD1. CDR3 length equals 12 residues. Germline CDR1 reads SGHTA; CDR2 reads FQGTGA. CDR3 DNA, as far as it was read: TGTGCCAGCAGCTCCACAGGGGGCGAC. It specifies CASSSTGGD. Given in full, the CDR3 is CASSSTGGDYTF.

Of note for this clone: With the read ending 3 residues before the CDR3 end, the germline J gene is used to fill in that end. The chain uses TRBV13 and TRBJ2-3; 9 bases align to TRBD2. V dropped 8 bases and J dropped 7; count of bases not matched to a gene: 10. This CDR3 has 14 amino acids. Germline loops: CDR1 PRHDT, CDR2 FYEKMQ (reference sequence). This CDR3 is CASRASGKRHTQYF. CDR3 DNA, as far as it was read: TGTGCCAGCCGGGCTAGCGGGAAACGCCATACG.

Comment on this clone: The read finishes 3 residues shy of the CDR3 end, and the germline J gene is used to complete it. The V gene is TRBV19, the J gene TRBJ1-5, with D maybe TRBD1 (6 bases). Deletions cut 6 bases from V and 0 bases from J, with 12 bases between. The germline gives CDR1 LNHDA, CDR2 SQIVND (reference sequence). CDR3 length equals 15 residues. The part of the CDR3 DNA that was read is TGTGCCAGTAGACGACAGGCTTATAGCAATCAGCCC. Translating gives CASRRQAYSNQP. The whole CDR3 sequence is CASRRQAYSNQPQHF.

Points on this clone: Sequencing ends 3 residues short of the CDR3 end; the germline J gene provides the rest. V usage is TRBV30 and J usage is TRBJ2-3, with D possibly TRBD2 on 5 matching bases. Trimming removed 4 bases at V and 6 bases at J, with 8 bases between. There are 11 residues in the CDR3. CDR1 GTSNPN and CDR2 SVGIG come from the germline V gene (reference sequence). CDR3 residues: CAWTPGDTQYF. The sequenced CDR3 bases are TGTGCCTGGACCCCGGGGGATACG.

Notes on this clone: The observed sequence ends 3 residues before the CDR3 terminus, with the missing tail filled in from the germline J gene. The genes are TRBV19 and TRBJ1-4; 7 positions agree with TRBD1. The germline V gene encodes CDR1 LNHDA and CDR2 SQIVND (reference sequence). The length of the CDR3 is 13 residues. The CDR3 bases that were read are TGTGCCAGTAAGACAGGGCATAATTCACCA. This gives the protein CASKTGHNSP. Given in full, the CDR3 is CASKTGHNSPLFF.

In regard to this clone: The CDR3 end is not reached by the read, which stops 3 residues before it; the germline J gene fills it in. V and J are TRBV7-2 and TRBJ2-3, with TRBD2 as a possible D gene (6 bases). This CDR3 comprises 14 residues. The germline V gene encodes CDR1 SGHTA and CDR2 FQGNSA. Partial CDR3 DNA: TGTGCCAGCAGCTTATGGGGGGAGGAAGAGACG. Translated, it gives CASSLWGEEET. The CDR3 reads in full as CASSLWGEEETQYF. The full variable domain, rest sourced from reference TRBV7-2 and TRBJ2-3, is GAGVSQSPSNKVTEKGKDVELRCDPISGHTALYWYRQSLGQGLEFLIYFQGNSAPDKSGLPSDRFSAERTGGSVSTLTIQRTQQEDSAVYLCASSLWGEEETQYFGPGTRLTVL.

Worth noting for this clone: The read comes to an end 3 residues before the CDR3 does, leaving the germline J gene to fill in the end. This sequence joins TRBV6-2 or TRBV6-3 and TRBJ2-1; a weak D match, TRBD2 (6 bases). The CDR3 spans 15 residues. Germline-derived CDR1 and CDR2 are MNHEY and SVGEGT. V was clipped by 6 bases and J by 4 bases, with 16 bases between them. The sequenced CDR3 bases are TGTGCCAGCAGGGGAGCGGGTGAGAAGTACAATGAG. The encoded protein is CASRGAGEKYNE. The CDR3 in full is CASRGAGEKYNEQFF.

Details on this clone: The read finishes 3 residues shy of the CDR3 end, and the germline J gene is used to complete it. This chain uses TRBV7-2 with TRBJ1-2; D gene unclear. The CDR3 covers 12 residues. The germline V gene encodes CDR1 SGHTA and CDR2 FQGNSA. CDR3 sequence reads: CASSFLAADYTF. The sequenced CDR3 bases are TGTGCCAGCAGCTTTCTAGCGGCTGAC.

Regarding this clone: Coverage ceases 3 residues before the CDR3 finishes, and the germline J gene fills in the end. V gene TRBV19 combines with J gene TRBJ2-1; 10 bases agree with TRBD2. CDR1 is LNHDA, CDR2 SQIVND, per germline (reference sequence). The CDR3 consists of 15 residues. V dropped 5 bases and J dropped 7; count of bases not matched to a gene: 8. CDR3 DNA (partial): TGTGCCAGTAGTGGCGAGCGGGAGGGCCGTAATGAG. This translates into CASSGEREGRNE. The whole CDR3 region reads CASSGEREGRNEQFF.

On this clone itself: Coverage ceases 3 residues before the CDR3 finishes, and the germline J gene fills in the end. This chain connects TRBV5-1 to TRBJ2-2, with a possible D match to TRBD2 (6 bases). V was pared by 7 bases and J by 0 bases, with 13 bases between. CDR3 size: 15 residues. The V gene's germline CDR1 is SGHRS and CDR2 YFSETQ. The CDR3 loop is CASDRGSPNTGELFF. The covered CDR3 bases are TGCGCCAGCGATCGGGGGTCACCGAACACCGGGGAG.

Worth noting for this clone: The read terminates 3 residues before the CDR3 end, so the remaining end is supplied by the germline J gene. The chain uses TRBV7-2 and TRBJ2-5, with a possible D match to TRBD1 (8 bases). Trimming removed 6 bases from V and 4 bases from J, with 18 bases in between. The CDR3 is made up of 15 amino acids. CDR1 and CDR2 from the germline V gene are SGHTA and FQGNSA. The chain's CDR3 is CASRTRTGRGETQYF. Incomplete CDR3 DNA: TGTGCCAGCAGAACAAGGACAGGGAGGGGAGAGACC.

CDR3 DNA (partial): TGTGCCAGCAGTGAACTGACAGGGGTAGAGACC. Translation: CASSELTGVET. The entire CDR3 is CASSELTGVETQYF. This rearrangement joins TRBV6-1 to TRBJ2-5; the match to TRBD1 covers 8 bases. The read finishes 3 residues shy of the CDR3 end, and the germline J gene is used to complete it. The CDR3 has 14 residues. The junction had 3 bases not matched to a gene; V was cut back by 2 bases and J by 4 bases. CDR1 is MNHNS, CDR2 SASEGT, per germline.

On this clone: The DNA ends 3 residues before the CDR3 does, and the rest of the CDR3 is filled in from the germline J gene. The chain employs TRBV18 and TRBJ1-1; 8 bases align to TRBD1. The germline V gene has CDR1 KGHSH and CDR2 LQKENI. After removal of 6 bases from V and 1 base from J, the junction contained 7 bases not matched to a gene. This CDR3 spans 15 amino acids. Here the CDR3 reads CASSLQTGANTEAFF. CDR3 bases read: TGTGCCAGCTCCCTTCAGACAGGGGCGAACACTGAA.

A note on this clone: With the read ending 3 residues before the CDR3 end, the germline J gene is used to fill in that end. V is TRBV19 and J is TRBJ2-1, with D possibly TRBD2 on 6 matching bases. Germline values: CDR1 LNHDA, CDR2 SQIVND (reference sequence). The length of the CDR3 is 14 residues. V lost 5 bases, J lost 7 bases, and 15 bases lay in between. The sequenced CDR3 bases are TGTGCCAGTAGTTTATTGGGCGGGAAGAATGAG. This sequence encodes CASSLLGGKNE. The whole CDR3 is CASSLLGGKNEQFF.

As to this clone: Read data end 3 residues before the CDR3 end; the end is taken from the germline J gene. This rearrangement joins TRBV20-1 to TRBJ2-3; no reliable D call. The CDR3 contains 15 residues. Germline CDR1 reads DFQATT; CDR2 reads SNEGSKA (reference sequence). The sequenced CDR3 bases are TGCAGTGCTAGAGATATCAACCATAGCAATCAGCCG. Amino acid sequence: CSARDINHSNQP. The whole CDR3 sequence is CSARDINHSNQPQYF.

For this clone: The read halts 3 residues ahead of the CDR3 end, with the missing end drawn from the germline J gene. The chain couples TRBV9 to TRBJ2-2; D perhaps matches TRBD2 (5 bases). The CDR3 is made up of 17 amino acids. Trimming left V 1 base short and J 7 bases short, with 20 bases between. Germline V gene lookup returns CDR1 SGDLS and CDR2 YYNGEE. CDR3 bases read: TGTGCCAGCAGCGTATACGGGGTGGAGAAGCTAGGCGGGGAG. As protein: CASSVYGVEKLGGE. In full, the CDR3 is CASSVYGVEKLGGELFF.

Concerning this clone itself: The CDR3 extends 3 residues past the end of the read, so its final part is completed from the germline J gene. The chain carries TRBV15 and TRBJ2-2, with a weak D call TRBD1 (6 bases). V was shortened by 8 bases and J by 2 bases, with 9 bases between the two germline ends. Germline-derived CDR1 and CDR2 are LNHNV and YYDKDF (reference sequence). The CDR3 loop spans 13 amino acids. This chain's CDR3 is CATEGGNTGELFF. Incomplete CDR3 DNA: TGTGCCACCGAAGGGGGAAACACCGGGGAG.

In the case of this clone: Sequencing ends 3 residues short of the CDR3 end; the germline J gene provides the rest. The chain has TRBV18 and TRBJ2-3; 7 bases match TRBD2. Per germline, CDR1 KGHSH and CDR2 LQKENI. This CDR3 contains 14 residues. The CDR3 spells CASSSPGGQETQYF. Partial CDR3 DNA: TGTGCCAGCTCTTCCCCGGGGGGTCAAGAGACG.

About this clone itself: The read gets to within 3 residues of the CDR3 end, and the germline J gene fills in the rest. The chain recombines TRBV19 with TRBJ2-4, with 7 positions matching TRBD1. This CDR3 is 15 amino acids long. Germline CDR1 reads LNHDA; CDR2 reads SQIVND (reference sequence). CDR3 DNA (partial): TGTGCCAGTAGTCTGGGCGAGGGGGCCGGGTATGGT. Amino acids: CASSLGEGAGYG. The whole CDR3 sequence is CASSLGEGAGYGQYF.

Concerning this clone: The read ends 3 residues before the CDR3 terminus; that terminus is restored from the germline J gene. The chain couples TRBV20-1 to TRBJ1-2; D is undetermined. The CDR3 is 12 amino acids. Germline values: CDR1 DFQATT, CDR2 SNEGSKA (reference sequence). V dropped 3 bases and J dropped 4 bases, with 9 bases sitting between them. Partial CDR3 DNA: TGCAGTGCTAGCGAGGGCTCCTATGGC. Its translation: CSASEGSYG. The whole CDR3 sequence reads CSASEGSYGYTF.

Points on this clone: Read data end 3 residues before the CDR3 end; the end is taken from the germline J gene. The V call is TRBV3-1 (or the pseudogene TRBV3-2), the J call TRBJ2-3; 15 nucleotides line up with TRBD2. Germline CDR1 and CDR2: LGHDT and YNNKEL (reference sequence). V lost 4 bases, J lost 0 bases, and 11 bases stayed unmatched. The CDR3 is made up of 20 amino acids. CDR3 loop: CASSPRLGLAGGSSTDTQYF. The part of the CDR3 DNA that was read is TGTGCCAGCAGCCCTCGTTTAGGACTAGCGGGAGGGTCTAGCACAGATACG.

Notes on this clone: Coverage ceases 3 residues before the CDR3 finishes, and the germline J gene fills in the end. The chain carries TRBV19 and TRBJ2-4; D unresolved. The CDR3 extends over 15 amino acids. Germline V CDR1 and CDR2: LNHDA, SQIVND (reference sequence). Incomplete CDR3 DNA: TGTGCCAGTAGTATATCTTTTGACGGTCACTATGGT. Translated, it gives CASSISFDGHYG. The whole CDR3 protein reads CASSISFDGHYGQYF.

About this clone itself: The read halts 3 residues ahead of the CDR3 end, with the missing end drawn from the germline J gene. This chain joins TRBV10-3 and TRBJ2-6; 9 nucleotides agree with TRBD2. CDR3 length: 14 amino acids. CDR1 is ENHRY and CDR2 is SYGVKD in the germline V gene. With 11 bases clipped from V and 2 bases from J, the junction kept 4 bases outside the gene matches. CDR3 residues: CAAGGGAGANVLTF. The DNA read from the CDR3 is TGTGCCGCGGGAGGGGGCGCTGGGGCCAACGTC.